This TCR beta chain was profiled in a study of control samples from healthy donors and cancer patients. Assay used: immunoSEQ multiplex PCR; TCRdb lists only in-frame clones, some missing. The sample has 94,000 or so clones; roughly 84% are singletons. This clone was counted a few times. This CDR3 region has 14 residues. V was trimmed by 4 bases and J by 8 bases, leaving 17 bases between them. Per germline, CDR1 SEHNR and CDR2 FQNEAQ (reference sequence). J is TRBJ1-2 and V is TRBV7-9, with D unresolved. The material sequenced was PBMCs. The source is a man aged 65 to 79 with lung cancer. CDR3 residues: CASSSEVPLRGYTF. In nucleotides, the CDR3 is TGTGCCAGCAGCTCTGAAGTTCCCCTTAGGGGCTACACCTTC.